These 17 T cell receptor beta chains share one sample of origin, sequenced in a study of OX40 agonist ivuxolimab in advanced cancers. Receptor amplification or capture employed the immunoSEQ multiplex PCR assay. The immuneACCESS repertoire file appears here via TCRdb, limited to in-frame rearrangements. These files lack a portion of the clones; in checked studies, under half of the deficit traces to unresolved V genes, and the cause of the others is not known. Within this sample are roughly 69,000 clones, with over 80% of them counted one time only. Together, the top ten hold 3.5% to 5% of the sample. Sequenced material: CD4+ or CD8+ T cells sorted from blood, taken in a trial of the OX40 agonist ivuxolimab. These receptor sequences come from an adult with an advanced solid tumor such as melanoma, head and neck, liver or kidney cancer.

The chain links TRBV9 to TRBJ2-7, with D perhaps TRBD1 or TRBD2 (5 bases each). Germline V CDR1 and CDR2: SGDLS, YYNGEE. The germline V and J ends were trimmed by 0 bases and 3 bases, with 13 bases remaining between them. The CDR3 runs 15 residues. CDR3 in amino acids: CASSVDARGSYEQYF. The CDR3 DNA reads TGTGCCAGCAGCGTAGACGCTCGGGGCAGCTACGAGCAGTACTTC.

This rearrangement joins TRBV28 to TRBJ2-7, with 8 bases fitting TRBD1. Germline V gives CDR1 MDHEN, CDR2 SYDVKM. V was pared by 5 bases and J by 2 bases, with 8 bases of the junction left unmatched. The CDR3 spans 15 residues. CDR3 bases: TGTGCCAGCAGTCCCGTCGGACAGGGAGCCTACGAGCAGTACGTC. It encodes CASSPVGQGAYEQYV.

The chain carries TRBV27 and TRBJ1-2, with D possibly TRBD1 on 5 matching bases. Looked up from germline, CDR1 is MNHEY and CDR2 is SMNVEV (reference sequence). The length of the CDR3 is 13 residues. Deletions cut 8 bases from V and 2 bases from J, with 12 bases between. CDR3 in amino acids: CASGTLGNYGYTF. CDR3 nucleotide sequence: TGTGCCAGCGGGACCTTGGGAAACTATGGCTACACCTTC.

The genes are TRBV5-4 and TRBJ2-2; tentatively, D is TRBD2 (6 bases). CDR3 length: 13 residues. Germline lookup yields CDR1 SGHNT and CDR2 YYREEE (reference sequence). V lost 2 bases to trimming and J lost 9 bases, with 11 bases between them. In DNA, the CDR3 is TGTGCCAGCAGCTTAGGCGGGGTTCGGGAGCTGTTTTTT. Protein product: CASSLGGVRELFF.

CDR3 residues: CASSLAGMGYEQYV. The CDR3 DNA sequence: TGTGCCAGCAGCTTGGCCGGGATGGGTTACGAGCAGTACGTC. The chain joins TRBV5-4 to TRBJ2-7, with a tentative D call TRBD2 (5 bases). This CDR3 has 14 residues. The ends were cut back, 0 bases at V and 4 bases at J, with 11 bases in the middle. The germline V gene encodes CDR1 SGHNT and CDR2 YYREEE (reference sequence).

The chain recombines TRBV19 with TRBJ1-1; 9 nucleotides agree with TRBD1. This CDR3 contains 13 residues. Germline-derived CDR1 and CDR2 are LNHDA and SQIVND (reference sequence). V was clipped by 4 bases and J by 3 bases; unmatched bases: 0. The CDR3 is CASSRQGDTEAFF. The CDR3 coding sequence is TGTGCCAGTAGTAGACAGGGGGACACTGAAGCTTTCTTT.

Points on this clone: Other DNA sequences within the sample encode an identical CDR3. CDR3: CASSLGVYEQYV. The CDR3 bases are TGTGCCAGCAGCTTAGGGGTTTACGAGCAGTACGTC. V is TRBV11-2 and J is TRBJ2-7, with no clear D. V was cut by 1 base and J by 4 bases, with 5 bases left in between. The CDR3 covers 12 residues. Germline lookup yields CDR1 SGHAT and CDR2 FQNNGV.

The chain recombines TRBV11-2 with TRBJ2-7, with D perhaps assigned TRBD1 or TRBD2 (5 bases each). V dropped 2 bases and J dropped 2 bases, with 10 bases sitting between them. CDR1 is SGHAT and CDR2 is FQNNGV in the germline V gene. There are 14 residues in the CDR3. CDR3 region: CASSLSVGAYEQYF. The DNA for the CDR3 is TGTGCCAGCAGCTTAAGTGTGGGGGCCTACGAGCAGTACTTC.

The chain uses TRBV5-5 and TRBJ1-2, with D unclear. Between the trimmed V and J ends, which lost 0 bases and 4 bases, there was a span of 4 bases. Per germline, CDR1 SGHKS and CDR2 YYEKEE (reference sequence). The CDR3 is 12 residues long. The CDR3 DNA is TGTGCCAGCAGCTTGGAAGGCTATGGCTACACCTTC. Translated: CASSLEGYGYTF.

The chain recombines TRBV27 with TRBJ2-1, with 8 bases matching TRBD2. CDR3 length: 17 amino acids. V gave up 0 bases and J gave up 0 bases; unmatched junction bases: 4. Germline CDR1 MNHEY, CDR2 SMNVEV (reference sequence). CDR3 residues: CASSLSTSGSSYNEQFF. The CDR3 DNA is TGTGCCAGCAGTTTATCAACTAGCGGAAGCTCCTACAATGAGCAGTTCTTC.

V and J are TRBV18 and TRBJ1-2; 9 bases fit TRBD1. This CDR3 region has 15 residues. V lost 2 bases to trimming and J lost 7 bases; unmatched junction nucleotides: 8. CDR1 is KGHSH, CDR2 LQKENI, per germline. The CDR3 loop is CASSPNKGQGVGYTF. The CDR3 DNA reads as TGTGCCAGCTCACCAAATAAGGGACAGGGCGTTGGCTACACCTTC.

The chain joins TRBV7-2 to TRBJ2-3; D call uncertain. The CDR3 consists of 13 residues. V was shortened by 1 base and J by 8 bases, with 10 bases between the two germline ends. From germline, CDR1 is SGHTA and CDR2 FQGNSA. CDR3 DNA sequence: TGTGCCAGCAGCTTAGGGTTGACGGGTACGCAGTATTTT. Protein sequence: CASSLGLTGTQYF.

The rearrangement links TRBV11-2 to TRBJ2-7; 12 positions match TRBD2. The CDR3 runs to 18 residues. The J segment lost 1 base and the V segment lost 1 base, leaving 8 bases of the junction unmatched. The V gene's germline CDR1 is SGHAT and CDR2 FQNNGV. The CDR3 loop is CASSLGLAGARLSYEQYF. As DNA, the CDR3 is TGTGCCAGCAGCTTAGGACTAGCGGGAGCCCGCTTATCCTACGAGCAGTACTTC. Full variable domain (remainder filled in from reference TRBV11-2 and TRBJ2-7): EAGVAQSPRYKIIEKRQSVAFWCNPISGHATLYWYQQILGQGPKLLIQFQNNGVVDDSQLPKDRFSAERLKGVDSTLKIQPAKLEDSAVYLCASSLGLAGARLSYEQYFGPGTRLTVT.

The chain recombines TRBV19 with TRBJ2-7, with D tentatively TRBD2 (5 bases). V was clipped by 3 bases and J by 3 bases, with 12 bases between them. Germline loops: CDR1 LNHDA, CDR2 SQIVND (reference sequence). The CDR3 sequence is 14 residues long. The CDR3 coding sequence is TGTGCCAGTAGTATGGTCGGGATTAGCTACGAGCAGTACTTC. Translated, it gives CASSMVGISYEQYF. Variable domain in full (rest from reference TRBV19 and TRBJ2-7): DGGITQSPKYLFRKEGQNVTLSCEQNLNHDAMYWYRQDPGQGLRLIYYSQIVNDFQKGDIAEGYSVSREKKESFPLTVTSAQKNPTAFYLCASSMVGISYEQYFGPGTRLTVT.

The V gene is TRBV4-2, the J gene TRBJ2-7; D might be TRBD1 or TRBD2, each matching 5 bases. The CDR3 runs 15 residues. Germline V CDR1 and CDR2: LGHNA, YNFKEQ. Between the trimmed V and J ends, which lost 1 base and 3 bases, there was a span of 13 bases. This CDR3 reads CASSQAPGDHYEQYV. CDR3 nucleotide sequence: TGTGCCAGCAGCCAAGCGCCCGGGGACCACTACGAGCAGTACGTC.

The rearrangement joins TRBV27 to TRBJ2-6; 9 bases line up with TRBD1. This CDR3 has 18 residues. V gave up 1 base and J gave up 6 bases; unmatched junction bases: 10. Per germline, CDR1 MNHEY and CDR2 SMNVEV (reference sequence). The CDR3 sequence: CASSLLAGQGPVANVLTF. The CDR3 coding sequence is TGTGCCAGCAGTTTATTGGCGGGACAGGGTCCCGTGGCCAACGTCCTGACTTTC.

The chain uses TRBV5-6 and TRBJ2-1; TRBD1 aligns across 11 bases. The CDR3 contains 15 residues. The germline gives CDR1 SGHDT, CDR2 YYEEEE. Losses at the gene ends were 5 bases for V and 8 bases for J; bases not matched to a gene: 9. The CDR3 here is CASRSWTGGEDEQFF. Written as DNA, the CDR3 is TGTGCCAGCAGGTCCTGGACAGGGGGCGAAGATGAGCAGTTCTTC.